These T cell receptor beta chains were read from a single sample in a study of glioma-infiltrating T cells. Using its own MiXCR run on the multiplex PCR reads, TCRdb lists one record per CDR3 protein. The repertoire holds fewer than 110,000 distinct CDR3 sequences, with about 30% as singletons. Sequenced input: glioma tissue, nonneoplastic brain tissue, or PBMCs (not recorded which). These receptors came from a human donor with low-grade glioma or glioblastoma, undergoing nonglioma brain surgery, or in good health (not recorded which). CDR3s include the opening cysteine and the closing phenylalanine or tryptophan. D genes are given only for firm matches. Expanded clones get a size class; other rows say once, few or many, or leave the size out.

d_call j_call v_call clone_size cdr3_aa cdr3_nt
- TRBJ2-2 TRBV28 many CASSFMKATGELFF TGTGCCAGCAGTTTTATGAAGGCAACCGGGGAGCTGTTTTTT
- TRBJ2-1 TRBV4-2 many CASSPKFTTYNEQFF TGTGCCAGCAGCCCTAAATTTACCACCTACAATGAGCAGTTCTTC
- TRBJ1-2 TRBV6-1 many CASSDPGVYGYTF TGTGCCAGCAGTGACCCCGGGGTCTATGGCTACACCTTC
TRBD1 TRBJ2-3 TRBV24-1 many CATSETGASTDTQYF TGTGCCACCAGCGAAACAGGGGCTAGCACAGATACGCAGTATTTT
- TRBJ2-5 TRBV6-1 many CASSPWGAQETQYF TGTGCCAGCAGTCCCTGGGGAGCACAAGAGACCCAGTACTTC
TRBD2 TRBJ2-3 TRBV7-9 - CASSSLTSGASTDKQYF TGTGCCAGCTCTTCCTTGACTAGCGGGGCTAGCACAGATAAGCAGTATTTT
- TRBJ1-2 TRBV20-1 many CSAAQDDHGYTF TGCAGTGCCGCTCAGGACGATCATGGCTACACCTTC
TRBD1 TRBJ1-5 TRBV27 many CASSQTGEVNQPQHF TGTGCCAGCAGTCAAACAGGGGAGGTCAATCAGCCCCAGCATTTT
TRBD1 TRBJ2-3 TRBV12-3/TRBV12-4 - CASRGTASTDTQYF TGTGCCAGCAGGGGGACAGCTAGCACAGATACGCAGTATTTT
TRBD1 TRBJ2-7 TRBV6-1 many CASSNPTGDPGEQYF TGTGCCAGCAGTAACCCGACAGGGGATCCGGGCGAGCAGTACTTC
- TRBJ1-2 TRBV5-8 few CASSSYGYTF TGTGCCAGCAGCTCATATGGCTACACCTTC
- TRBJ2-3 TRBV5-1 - CASDSGRADTQYF TGCGCCAGCGATTCAGGGCGAGCAGATACGCAGTATTTT
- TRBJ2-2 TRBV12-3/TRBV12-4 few CASRPLEVFYTGELFF TGTGCCAGCAGACCTCTAGAGGTCTTTTACACCGGGGAGCTGTTTTTT
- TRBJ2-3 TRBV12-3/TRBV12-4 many CASSSSGGTDTQYF TGTGCCAGCAGCTCCTCAGGTGGCACAGATACGCAGTATTTT
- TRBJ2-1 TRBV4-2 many CASSQDVRGPYNEQFF TGTGCCAGCAGCCAAGATGTGCGGGGACCATACAATGAGCAGTTCTTC
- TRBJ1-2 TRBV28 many CASSLLGTEANYGYTF TGTGCCAGCAGTTTATTGGGAACGGAGGCCAACTATGGCTACACCTTC
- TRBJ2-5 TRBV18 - CASSPGLIETQYF TGTGCCAGCTCACCTGGACTCATAGAGACCCAGTACTTC
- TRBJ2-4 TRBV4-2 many CASSQEMSPFGIQYF TGTGCCAGCAGCCAAGAGATGAGCCCGTTTGGAATTCAGTACTTC
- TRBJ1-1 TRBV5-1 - CASSVLSPMNTEAFF TGCGCCAGCAGCGTGCTCAGCCCCATGAACACTGAAGCTTTCTTT
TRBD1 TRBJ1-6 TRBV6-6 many CASSYSGGTGDNSPLHF TGTGCCAGCAGTTACTCGGGGGGGACAGGGGATAATTCACCCCTCCACTTT
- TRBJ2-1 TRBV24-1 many CATSTGSYNEQFF TGTGCCACCAGTACTGGCTCCTACAATGAGCAGTTCTTC
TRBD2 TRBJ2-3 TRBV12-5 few CASGLPSGTSGTDTQYF TGTGCTAGTGGTTTGCCCTCCGGGACTAGCGGCACAGATACGCAGTATTTT
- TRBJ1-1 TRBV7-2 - CASSPDETEAFF TGTGCCAGCAGCCCAGATGAGACTGAAGCTTTCTTT
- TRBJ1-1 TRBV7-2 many CASSPSPQGGAEAFF TGTGCCAGCAGCCCGTCCCCACAGGGCGGCGCTGAAGCTTTCTTT
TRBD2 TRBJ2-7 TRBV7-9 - CASSKDRGGTYEQYF TGTGCCAGCAGCAAGGATCGGGGGGGGACCTACGAGCAGTACTTC
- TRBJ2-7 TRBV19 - CASSIGGKGGIYEQYF TGTGCCAGTAGTATAGGAGGAAAGGGCGGTATCTACGAGCAGTACTTC
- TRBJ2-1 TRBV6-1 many CASSKTSNEQFF TGTGCCAGCAGTAAGACTAGCAATGAGCAGTTCTTC
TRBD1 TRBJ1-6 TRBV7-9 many CASRAGTGASPLHF TGTGCCAGCAGAGCCGGGACAGGGGCTTCACCCCTCCACTTT
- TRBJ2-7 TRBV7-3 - CASSLGPPAFTGQYF TGTGCCAGCAGCTTAGGACCCCCTGCCTTCACCGGGCAGTACTTC
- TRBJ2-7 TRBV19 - CASSMFSRSTSYEQYF TGTGCCAGTAGTATGTTCTCAAGGTCCACCTCCTACGAGCAGTACTTC
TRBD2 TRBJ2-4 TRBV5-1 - CASRPTSGEGVQYF TGCGCCAGCAGACCGACTAGCGGGGAGGGAGTTCAGTACTTC
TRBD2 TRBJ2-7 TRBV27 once CASIRTSGYEQYF TGTGCCAGCATTCGGACTAGCGGCTACGAGCAGTACTTC
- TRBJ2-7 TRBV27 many CASSAGQSTYEQYF TGTGCCAGCAGTGCGGGACAGAGCACCTACGAGCAGTACTTC
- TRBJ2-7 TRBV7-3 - CASSPHLGTVNEQYF TGTGCCAGCAGCCCCCACCTAGGGACCGTAAACGAGCAGTACTTC
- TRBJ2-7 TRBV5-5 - CASSLGLVRSYEQYF TGTGCCAGCAGCTTGGGGCTGGTGAGATCCTACGAGCAGTACTTC
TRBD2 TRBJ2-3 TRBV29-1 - CSVRLAGPDTQYF TGCAGCGTTCGGCTAGCGGGTCCAGATACGCAGTATTTT
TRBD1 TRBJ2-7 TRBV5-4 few CASSSTGPHEQYF TGTGCCAGCAGCTCGACAGGGCCCCACGAGCAGTACTTC
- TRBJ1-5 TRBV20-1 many CSASLPGKRTQHF TGCAGTGCTAGTCTGCCAGGGAAGAGGACCCAGCATTTT
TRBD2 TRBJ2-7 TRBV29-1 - CSVEWSLGGRYEQYF TGCAGCGTTGAATGGTCCTTGGGGGGGAGGTACGAGCAGTACTTC
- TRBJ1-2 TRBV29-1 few CSVEISAASMRGYTF TGCAGCGTTGAAATATCGGCCGCGTCGATGAGGGGCTACACCTTC
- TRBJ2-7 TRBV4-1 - CPSSQAHGASYEQYF TGCCCCAGCAGCCAAGCCCATGGCGCCTCCTACGAGCAGTACTTC
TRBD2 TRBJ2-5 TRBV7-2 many CASSFQGLAIETQYF TGTGCCAGCAGCTTCCAGGGACTAGCGATAGAGACCCAGTACTTC
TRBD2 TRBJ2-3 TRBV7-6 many CASSVGTRSSDTQYF TGTGCCAGCAGCGTTGGGACTAGATCGTCAGATACGCAGTATTTT
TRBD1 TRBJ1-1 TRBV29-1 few CSVYRGRANTEAFF TGCAGCGTGTACAGGGGTAGGGCGAACACTGAAGCTTTCTTT
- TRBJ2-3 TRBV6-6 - CAGSYSFRGGHTDTQYF TGTGCAGGCAGTTACTCCTTCCGCGGGGGCCACACAGATACGCAGTATTTT
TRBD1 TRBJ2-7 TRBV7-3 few CASSSNQGAGEQYF TGTGCCAGCAGCTCAAACCAGGGGGCGGGCGAGCAGTACTTC
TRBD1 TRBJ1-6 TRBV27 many CASSRQQGNSPLHF TGTGCCAGCAGCCGACAACAGGGGAATTCACCCCTCCACTTT
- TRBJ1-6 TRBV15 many CATSAIRINSPLHF TGTGCCACCAGCGCGATCAGGATTAATTCACCCCTCCACTTT
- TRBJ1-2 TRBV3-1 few CASSQVAGTNYGYTF TGTGCCAGCAGCCAAGTGGCAGGGACTAACTATGGCTACACCTTC
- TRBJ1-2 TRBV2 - CASIPDNSPNYGYTF TGTGCCAGCATCCCCGATAACAGCCCTAACTATGGCTACACCTTC
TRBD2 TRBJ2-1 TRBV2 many CASRFTSGGAQFF TGTGCCAGCAGATTCACTAGCGGGGGGGCACAGTTCTTC
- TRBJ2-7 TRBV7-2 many CASSLGLGSYEQYF TGTGCCAGCAGCTTAGGCCTGGGCTCCTACGAGCAGTACTTC
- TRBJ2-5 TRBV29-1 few CSVAGLGQETQYF TGCAGCGTTGCGGGGTTGGGCCAAGAGACCCAGTACTTC
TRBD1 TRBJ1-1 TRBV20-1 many CSAGGQGRTEAFF TGCAGTGCTGGGGGACAGGGGAGGACTGAAGCTTTCTTT
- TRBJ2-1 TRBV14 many CASTIGRGPLNEQFF TGTGCCAGCACCATAGGAAGAGGACCCCTGAATGAGCAGTTCTTC
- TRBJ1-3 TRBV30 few CAWTLDSGNTIYF TGTGCCTGGACCTTGGACTCTGGAAACACCATATATTTT
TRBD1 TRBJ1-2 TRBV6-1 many CASSQTGANYGYTF TGTGCCAGCAGCCAGACAGGGGCTAACTATGGCTACACCTTC
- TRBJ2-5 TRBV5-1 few CASSQSTGPLQETQYF TGCGCCAGCAGCCAATCGACAGGACCCCTACAAGAGACCCAGTACTTC
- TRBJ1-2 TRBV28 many CASSLPGYYGYTF TGTGCCAGCAGTTTGCCCGGGTACTATGGCTACACCTTC
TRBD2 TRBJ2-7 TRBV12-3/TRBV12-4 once CASSLFGGAREQYF TGTGCCAGCAGTTTGTTCGGGGGGGCGAGAGAGCAGTACTTC